This T cell receptor beta chain was identified in a study of cytomegalovirus exposure and HLA in healthy donors. Broader study findings: Cytomegalovirus-associated TCR beta chains were listed, numbering more than 150.

It was with 60 Vbeta and 13 Jbeta primers that the PCR ran. Clones were read by immunoSEQ multiplex PCR, and TCRdb kept only the in-frame ones, dropping some. The sample records about 87,000 clones, roughly 72% being singletons. About this clone itself: What it binds is unknown.

The CDR3 totals 15 residues. J lost 5 bases, V lost 1 base, and 4 bases had no gene match. The germline V gene encodes CDR1 LGHNA and CDR2 YNFKEQ. This chain uses TRBV4-2 with TRBJ2-5; 10 bases fit TRBD1. The material sequenced was PBMCs. The receptor was derived from a man aged 25-45 years in good health and CMV-seropositive. CDR3 amino acids: CASSQGGQGLETQYF. DNA for the CDR3: TGTGCCAGCAGCCAAGGGGGACAGGGGCTTGAGACCCAGTACTTC.